This TCR beta chain was retrieved from a study of T cells in Graves' hyperthyroidism and ophthalmopathy. Study-level points and caveats: Researchers found most expanded thyroid clonotypes above 0.001 in blood as well. The model predicted ophthalmopathy a median around seven months before onset.

Graves' hyperthyroidism showing no ophthalmopathy progression within 18 months was considered stable. Exclusion criteria comprised uncontrolled infection, other autoimmune disease, pregnancy or lactation. With 6 bases clipped from V and 5 bases from J, the junction kept 3 bases outside the gene matches. Germline lookup yields CDR1 DFQATT and CDR2 SNEGSKA (reference sequence). The CDR3 runs to 12 residues. Amplification of TCR beta CDR3 regions was performed using RNA transcripts as template. Initially, a first-round RT-PCR of the TCR CDR3 employed the HTBI primer set. TCRdb called the multiplex PCR reads again in MiXCR, with one record for every CDR3 protein. The table lists almost 600,000 distinct CDR3 sequences, more than 45% of them singletons. Ten or more counts support this clonotype. What it recognizes is unknown.

The chain joins TRBV20-1 to TRBJ1-2; 10 bases fit TRBD1. The sequencing input was peripheral blood or thyroid tissue (not recorded which). The clonotype was recovered from a woman aged 18-29 years with Graves' hyperthyroidism. The CDR3 DNA follows: TGCAGTGCCAGACAGGGGGCTTATGGCTACACCTTC. Its protein is CSARQGAYGYTF.